This T cell receptor beta chain is from a study of identical twins (dated by TCRdb to 2016 to 2018). Broadly, across the study: TCR alpha and beta repertoires from monozygotic twins, unrelated adults of various ages and cord blood were deep-sequenced to test whether fetal clonotypes persist. To rule out contamination, replicate twin experiments were performed at different times with different library preparation protocols. What the authors observed across the whole study: The excess sharing between twins in beta out-of-frame sequences was weaker because fewer shared sequences reduced the signal-to-noise ratio. Out-of-frame TCR alpha sequences shared between twins showed an excess of low generation-probability sequences compared with coincidental sharing between unrelated individuals. Conclusions relied on cross-sectional statistical analysis, since the same donors could not be followed over many years. Fewer insertions were carried by abundant cord blood beta clonotypes; a weaker similar trend was observed in young adult naive repertoires, while no such trend was observed in memory repertoires. Out-of-frame TCR alpha sharing in monozygotic twins was systematically underestimated by recombination models, whereas sharing between unrelated individuals was in agreement with the recombination models. Zero-insertion analyses could be partly confounded by invariant T cells such as MAIT and iNKT, though diverse VJ usage argued against such confounding for most clonotypes.

Every donor in the study was a healthy Caucasian. The twin cohort comprised three pairs of female monozygotic twins, all aged roughly 18 to 30 years. Peripheral blood mononuclear cells were used as the source from which RNA for TCR libraries was isolated. Preparation of the library involved 5' RACE. Sequencing used an Illumina HiSeq 2000. A universal primer binding site was added through template switching, and the final cDNA carried a unique molecular identifier so that TCR cDNA molecules could be counted accurately. Specific primers in the conserved constant-segment region were used to synthesize first-strand cDNA for TCR alpha and beta chains. To control for contamination, each cDNA library was double barcoded with a SMART-Mk sample barcode plus Illumina barcodes. TruSeq adapter sequences and Illumina sample barcodes were added in two successive PCR steps. The Illumina HiSeq platform was used with custom primers to sequence TCR alpha and beta cDNA libraries. In the authors' own workflow: Unique molecular identifiers were extracted from raw reads with MiGEC, and CDR3 positions were determined with MiXCR. For each individual, recombination models were inferred using an EM algorithm with the repgenHMM and IGoR tools. Shared clonotype analysis was performed with the tcR package in R, normalizing sharing by the product of cloneset sizes. To study raw recombination free of thymic and clonal selection effects, out-of-frame nonproductive sequences were analyzed. TCRdb reworked the public reads: Q25 trimming with fastp, MiXCR clone assembly, productive beta chains retained. Rows are unified per CDR3 protein, each entry keeping the most common DNA and genes. For this entry, the V and J calls and clone size follow TCRdb and not the study's own pipeline. Here the sample has about 720,000 distinct CDR3 sequences; roughly 18% occur a single time. The top ten clones comprise about an eighth of the sample.

In the case of this clonotype: Its antigen is currently not known. There are no base qualities to consult, and no much larger clone falls within one base.

This sample also appeared in a second study, on T cells expressing NK-cell markers. That second report states: TCR beta-chain repertoires were profiled in sorted CD3+CD56+NKG2C+, CD3+CD56+NKG2C- and CD3+CD56-NKG2C+ T-cell subsets from eight donors. Among the eight sequenced donors, only one was HCMV-seronegative, while the other seven were HCMV-seropositive. To restrict sorting to alphabetaTCR-expressing T cells, an anti-gammadeltaTCR antibody was added in several experiments. In over 5 donors, the dominant CD3+CD56+NKG2C+ clonotypes were among the top 10 CD8+ clonotypes and accounted for about 1.0-7.5% of CD8+ T cells. Those dominant clonotypes were again the most abundant among CD3+CD56-NKG2C+ cells in a few donors, at about 28.3-65%. It remained unclear whether the expanded NKG2C-expressing T cell clones were specific for HCMV antigens. The eight sequenced donors were randomly selected healthy volunteers, three men and five women. HCMV-specific IgG was detected in serum with a commercial ELISA kit to determine HCMV serostatus. For roughly six donors, bulk peripheral blood T-cell repertoires were also sequenced from unsorted PBMC. MIGEC was used to demultiplex reads and group the reads by UMI, and MiTCR was used to assemble and quantify clonotypes. To exclude erroneous sequences, any TCR cDNA sequence not supported by at least two reads was discarded. The tcR package was used for downstream repertoire analysis, with clonotypes matched between fractions based on CDR3 nucleotide sequence plus V segment. VDJmatch was used to annotate antigen specificity against VDJdb, with one amino acid substitution in CDR3 permitted.

What was sequenced was PBMCs. The TCR originated in a woman younger than 35 in good health.

The DNA sequence is given as TGCGCCAGCAGCCCGACCCTCCGGGACAGTACTTTGTATACGCAGTATTTT. Translated, it reads CASSPTLRDSTLYTQYF. The chain is encoded by TRBV4-3 joined to TRBJ2-3, with 7 central nucleotides matching TRBD1. Trimming leaves V shorter by 4 bases and J shorter by 7 bases, with the junction holding 17 bases beyond the gene matches. From cysteine to phenylalanine, the CDR3 is 17 amino acids long. The read is trimmed to its CDR3 DNA, 51 bases read in frame from base 1. CDR1 LGHNA and CDR2 YSLEER were looked up in the germline V gene.